These T cell receptor beta chains were read from a single sample in a study of shared clonotypes between healthy human individuals. The data were produced by immunoSEQ multiplex PCR, yet TCRdb's version contains in-frame clones alone and is incomplete. The sample contains around 2.3 million clones, approximately 94% of which appear only once. The sequencing input was naive CD4+ T cells sorted from blood. Receptors were obtained from a man between 18 and 29 years old in good health. Each CDR3 is given with its conserved first and last residue. The order of the fields is V gene, D gene, J gene, CDR3 length, clone size, CDR3 DNA, CDR3 protein. D genes are given only for firm matches. Not all rows give a size; the values are once, few, many and, for expanded clones, a class.

V: TRBV14; D: TRBD1; J: TRBJ1-2; length: 14; size: .; DNA: TGTGCCAGCAGCCCCGGCAGGGGGAATTATGGCTACACCTTC; CDR3: CASSPGRGNYGYTF
V: TRBV10-3; D: .; J: TRBJ1-1; length: 13; size: few; DNA: TGTGCCATCAATGGGGTCCTGAACACTGAAGCTTTCTTT; CDR3: CAINGVLNTEAFF
V: TRBV5-4; D: .; J: TRBJ2-5; length: 15; size: .; DNA: TGTGCCAGCAGCTGGGACGCTAGTTCCCAAGAGACCCAGTACTTC; CDR3: CASSWDASSQETQYF
V: TRBV2; D: .; J: TRBJ2-7; length: 15; size: .; DNA: TGTGCCAGCAGTGGGGGGAATCGGGACACCTACGAGCAGTACTTC; CDR3: CASSGGNRDTYEQYF
V: TRBV7-2; D: TRBD2; J: TRBJ2-7; length: 16; size: .; DNA: TGTGCCAGCAGCTTTCCCTCGGGGGGGAGCTCCTACGAGCAGTACTTC; CDR3: CASSFPSGGSSYEQYF
V: TRBV30; D: .; J: TRBJ1-5; length: 12; size: .; DNA: TGTGCCTGGAGTGACCAGGATACGCCCCAGCATTTT; CDR3: CAWSDQDTPQHF
V: TRBV28; D: TRBD2; J: TRBJ2-7; length: 19; size: once; DNA: TGTGCCAGCAGTTGGGAATACCCAAGCGGGGGTCCCGTATCCTACGAGCAGTACTTC; CDR3: CASSWEYPSGGPVSYEQYF
V: TRBV28; D: .; J: TRBJ2-4; length: 11; size: .; DNA: TGTGCCAGCACCTCCTCCGACATTCAGTACTTC; CDR3: CASTSSDIQYF
V: TRBV4-1; D: .; J: TRBJ1-1; length: 13; size: .; DNA: TGCGCCAGCAGCCGAAGTGACAGGTCTGAAGCTTTCTTT; CDR3: CASSRSDRSEAFF
V: TRBV19; D: TRBD1; J: TRBJ2-4; length: 15; size: .; DNA: TGTGCCAGTAGTATCCAGGGGGCGGCCAAAAACATTCAGTACTTC; CDR3: CASSIQGAAKNIQYF
V: TRBV5-1; D: .; J: TRBJ1-5; length: 15; size: .; DNA: TGCGCCAGCAGCTTGTGGGGGGATTCGGTTCAGCCCCAGCATTTT; CDR3: CASSLWGDSVQPQHF
V: TRBV15; D: .; J: TRBJ1-1; length: 14; size: .; DNA: TGTGCCACCAGCCTTCTTAATAAAAACACTGAAGCTTTCTTT; CDR3: CATSLLNKNTEAFF
V: TRBV5-1; D: .; J: TRBJ2-2; length: 16; size: .; DNA: TGCGCCAGCAGTGACGAGGGCCGTGTTCCATCCGGGGAGCTGTTTTTT; CDR3: CASSDEGRVPSGELFF
V: TRBV5-1; D: TRBD1; J: TRBJ1-4; length: 13; size: .; DNA: TGCGCCAGCAGCCAGGGACAGGGGGAAAAACTGTTTTTT; CDR3: CASSQGQGEKLFF
V: TRBV2; D: TRBD1; J: TRBJ1-5; length: 14; size: .; DNA: TGTGCCAGCAGTGGGGGACAGGGCTCTCAGCCCCAGCATTTT; CDR3: CASSGGQGSQPQHF
V: TRBV11-2; D: .; J: TRBJ2-1; length: 16; size: .; DNA: TGTGCCAGCAGCTTAGAGGTCGGGGGGCCCCGCAATGAGCAGTTCTTC; CDR3: CASSLEVGGPRNEQFF
V: TRBV4-1; D: TRBD2; J: TRBJ2-1; length: 16; size: .; DNA: TGCGCCAGCAGCCAAGCCGGGACTAGCGGACTAAATGAGCAGTTCTTC; CDR3: CASSQAGTSGLNEQFF
V: TRBV9; D: .; J: TRBJ2-7; length: 14; size: few; DNA: TGTGCCAGCAGCGCCCAACAGGGTCCCTACGAGCAGTACTTC; CDR3: CASSAQQGPYEQYF
V: TRBV6-5; D: .; J: TRBJ1-3; length: 13; size: .; DNA: TGTGCCAGCAGTTACGATACTGGAAACACCATATATTTT; CDR3: CASSYDTGNTIYF
V: TRBV10-3; D: .; J: TRBJ2-2; length: 14; size: .; DNA: TGTGCCATCGGAAGGGGGTCGAACACCGGGGAGCTGTTTTTT; CDR3: CAIGRGSNTGELFF
V: TRBV20-1; D: .; J: TRBJ1-2; length: 11; size: .; DNA: TGCATCTTTAGTTGGGCTTATGGCTACACCTTC; CDR3: CIFSWAYGYTF
V: TRBV7-2; D: .; J: TRBJ1-2; length: 13; size: .; DNA: TGTGCCAGCAGCTTCACGATGGCCTATGGCTACACCTTC; CDR3: CASSFTMAYGYTF
V: TRBV9; D: .; J: TRBJ2-3; length: 15; size: .; DNA: TGTGCCAGCAGCGCCCGGGACCGTGGCACAGATACGCAGTATTTT; CDR3: CASSARDRGTDTQYF